This TCR beta chain stems from a study of T cells in Graves' hyperthyroidism and ophthalmopathy (dated by TCRdb to 2018 to 2020). Regarding the study in general: Peripheral blood samples were taken at initial diagnosis, before any treatment was given. According to the paper, TCR Vbeta CDR3 sequencing was carried out on about 140 peripheral blood samples, which came from 40 to 45 ophthalmopathy, about 75 hyperthyroidism and about 17 progressor patients. In addition, the study compared T-cell repertoires in thyroid tissue and in blood from several Graves' hyperthyroidism patients. An independent validation cohort of fewer than 20 hyperthyroidism patients and 17 patients who later progressed to ophthalmopathy tested prospective prediction of ophthalmopathy. The roughly 94 discovery patients were randomly divided into training and test sets at a 7:3 ratio. To identify distinguishing TCR V-J signatures, a discovery cohort of around 100 patients was used, comprising 43 with Graves' ophthalmopathy and approximately 57 with stable Graves' hyperthyroidism. After sampling, hyperthyroidism patients received methimazole starting at 30 mg daily, and ophthalmopathy patients received high-dose intravenous methylprednisolone. Here is what the overall study found, with its caveats: Blood samples also contained most of the expanded thyroid clonotypes (frequency above 0.001), which suggests that blood repertoires may reflect thyroid immune responses. No statistical method was used to fix the sample size in advance, and group allocation was not hidden from the investigators. A model built on a 13 V-J signature distinguished ophthalmopathy from stable hyperthyroidism, reaching about 89% sensitivity and under 84% specificity in cross-validation and 80%/75% in testing. During validation, the model predicted progression to ophthalmopathy a median of about 6.3 months ahead of onset, with almost 71% sensitivity and roughly 75% specificity.

CDR1 and CDR2 are read off the germline V gene (reference sequence) as LNHDA and SQIVND. The CDR3 goes from the cysteine to the phenylalanine over 16 residues. The entry retains the CDR3 DNA only, 48 bases that are in frame from base 1. Trimmed from V: 3 bases; trimmed from J: 2 bases; junction bases lacking a gene match: 6. This clonotype was seen more than once but under ten times. What this receptor recognizes is not known. Base qualities are not provided; no much larger clone lies one nucleotide away. Graves' hyperthyroidism was defined as stable when no progression to ophthalmopathy occurred over 18 months of follow-up. The hyperthyroidism patients were between 18 and 65 years old and newly diagnosed, with a disease duration of less than 2 months. Patients with uncontrolled infections, other autoimmune diseases, pregnancy or lactation were excluded. Diagnoses were established on the basis of clinical symptoms, serum thyroxine and TRAb, thyroid ultrasound, and orbital computed tomography. PBMCs were separated from roughly 9.6 ml of fresh peripheral blood using Ficoll-Paque density gradient centrifugation. Total RNA was extracted with Trizol reagent, and quality was checked on an Agilent 2100 Bioanalyzer.

The TCR beta CDR3 regions were amplified from RNA transcripts. For the first round of RT-PCR on the TCR CDR3, the HTBI primer set was used together with the Qiagen OneStep RT-PCR kit. Libraries were constructed in a second round of multiplex PCR, after which size selection and purification were performed. Libraries were sequenced paired-end with 100 bp reads on an Illumina HiSeq2000. From the authors' description of their analysis: SOAPnuke was used to process the raw data, removing reads that contained adapters or uncalled bases, had a mean Phred below 15, or lacked an exact match to the constant primer or identifier. High-quality paired reads were merged using COPE v1.2.5, and each unique nucleotide sequence was defined as a clonotype. MiTCR v1.1 was used to align the clonotypes against IMGT TRBV, TRBD and TRBJ reference segments. Only V-J combinations with frequency above 0.0001, covering 99% to 99.2% of repertoires, were analysed. The TCS score was defined as the ratio of F50 (clonal expansion) to E x V (chaos), calculated using BLOSUM62-based TCRdist between CDR3 peptides within each V-J. Welch's t-statistics and random forest reduced fewer than 550 V-J features to some 14, which were used in a naive Bayes classifier (R e1071). Thyroid-blood repertoire similarity was quantified with the Morisita-Horn index. In-frame beta chains were kept once TCRdb had trimmed the public reads at Q25 with fastp and called clones with MiXCR. Identical CDR3 protein sequences are pooled into one entry, listed with their most common genes and DNA. Here the V and J calls rest on TCRdb's processing, not on the authors' analysis. For this sample the table gives 600,000 to 800,000 distinct CDR3 sequences, of which just over 35% were detected only once. The top ten clonotypes cover about a third of the sample.

This receptor was identified in a woman in her forties with Graves' hyperthyroidism. Recombination linked TRBV19 to TRBJ2-5; 10 nucleotides in the junction match TRBD2. Sequences were obtained from blood. The DNA sequence follows: TGTGCCAGTAGTATGTTAGCGGGGGGACGGCAAGAGACCCAGTACTTC. The translation is CASSMLAGGRQETQYF.